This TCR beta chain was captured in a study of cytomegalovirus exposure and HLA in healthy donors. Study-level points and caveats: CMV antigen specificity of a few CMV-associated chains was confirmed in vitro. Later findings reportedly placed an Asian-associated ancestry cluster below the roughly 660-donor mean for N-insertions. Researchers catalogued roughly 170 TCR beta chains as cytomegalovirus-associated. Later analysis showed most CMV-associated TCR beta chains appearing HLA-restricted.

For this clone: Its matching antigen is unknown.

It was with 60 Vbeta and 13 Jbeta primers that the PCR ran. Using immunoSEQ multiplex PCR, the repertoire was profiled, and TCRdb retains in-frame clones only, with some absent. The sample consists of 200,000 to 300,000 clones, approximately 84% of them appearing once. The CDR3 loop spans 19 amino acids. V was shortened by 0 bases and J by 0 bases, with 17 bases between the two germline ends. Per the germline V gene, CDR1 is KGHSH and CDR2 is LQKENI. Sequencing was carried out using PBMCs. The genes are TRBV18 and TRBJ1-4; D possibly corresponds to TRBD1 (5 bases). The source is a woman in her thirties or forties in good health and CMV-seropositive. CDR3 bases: TGTGCCAGCTCACCACCGAACTCCCAGGGACTCGCAACTAATGAAAAACTGTTTTTT. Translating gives CASSPPNSQGLATNEKLFF.